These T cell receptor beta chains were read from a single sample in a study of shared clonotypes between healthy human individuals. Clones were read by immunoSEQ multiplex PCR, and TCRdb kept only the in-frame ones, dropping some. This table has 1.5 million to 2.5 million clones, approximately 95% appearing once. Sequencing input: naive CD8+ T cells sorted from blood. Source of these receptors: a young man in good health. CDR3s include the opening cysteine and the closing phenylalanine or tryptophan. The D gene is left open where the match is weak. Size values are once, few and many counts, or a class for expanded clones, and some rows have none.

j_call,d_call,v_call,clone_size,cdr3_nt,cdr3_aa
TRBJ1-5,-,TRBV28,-,TGTGCCAGCAGTTTAGAGGGGGAAGGAAATCAGCCCCAGCATTTT,CASSLEGEGNQPQHF
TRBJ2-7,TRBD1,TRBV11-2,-,TGTGCCAGCAGCCTAGGGACAGGATACTACGAGCAGTACTTC,CASSLGTGYYEQYF
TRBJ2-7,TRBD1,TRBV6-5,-,TGTGCCAGCAGTTGGGGAGAGGGACAGGGGGCCTACGAGCAGTACTTC,CASSWGEGQGAYEQYF
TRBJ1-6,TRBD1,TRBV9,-,TGTGCCAGCAGCACATGGGACAGTTATAATTCACCCCTCCACTTT,CASSTWDSYNSPLHF
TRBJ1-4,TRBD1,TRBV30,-,TGTGCCTGGGCTTATGGCCCGGGACAGGAAGATGAAAAACTGTTTTTT,CAWAYGPGQEDEKLFF
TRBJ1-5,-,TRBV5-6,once,TGTGCCAGCAGCTTCGGGGTCGGGATCCCGCCCCAGCATTTT,CASSFGVGIPPQHF
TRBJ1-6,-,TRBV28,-,TGTGCCAGCAGCACCAATTCACCCCTCCACTTT,CASSTNSPLHF
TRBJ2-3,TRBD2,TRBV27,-,TGTGCCAGCAGTGCGCGGGAGAGCACAGATACGCAGTATTTT,CASSARESTDTQYF
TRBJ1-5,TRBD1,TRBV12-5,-,TGTGCTAGTGGGACCGACCAGGGGGCGCCGGGTCAGCCCCAGCATTTT,CASGTDQGAPGQPQHF
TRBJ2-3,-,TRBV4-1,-,TGCGCCAGCAGCCCTTCGGGGGGCGTCCTCACAGATACGCAGTATTTT,CASSPSGGVLTDTQYF
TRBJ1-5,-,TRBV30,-,TGTGCCTGGAGTGTATGGGGTCAGCCCCAGCATTTT,CAWSVWGQPQHF
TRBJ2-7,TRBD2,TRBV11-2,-,TGTGCCAGCAGCTATAAACCCCGGGGCGGGAGCTACGAGCAGTACTTC,CASSYKPRGGSYEQYF
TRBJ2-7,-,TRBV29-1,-,TGCAGCGCTAAACCCAGGGACGGATACGAGCAGTACTTC,CSAKPRDGYEQYF
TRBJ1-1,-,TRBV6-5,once,TGTGCCAGCAGTTACGGCGGCGGAAGTAACACTGAAGCTTTCTTT,CASSYGGGSNTEAFF
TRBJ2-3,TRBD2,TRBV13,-,TGTGCCAGCAGCCCGACCGGGACTAGCGCGCCAGATACGCAGTATTTT,CASSPTGTSAPDTQYF
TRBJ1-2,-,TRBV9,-,TGTGCCAGCAGCGTAGAGGCATCAGCTAACTATGGCTACACCTTC,CASSVEASANYGYTF
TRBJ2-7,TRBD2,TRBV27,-,TGTGCCAGCAGTTCCCTGGGGGTAGCGGGGGCCCTATCTGGCGAGCAGTACTTC,CASSSLGVAGALSGEQYF
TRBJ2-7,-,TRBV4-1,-,TGCGCCAGCAGCCAACGGGGGATGGGTGGCTACGAGCAGTACTTC,CASSQRGMGGYEQYF
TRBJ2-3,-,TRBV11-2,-,TGTGCCAGCAGCTTAGCCCATGGAGATACGCAGTATTTT,CASSLAHGDTQYF
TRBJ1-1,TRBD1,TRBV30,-,TGTGCCTGGAGTTTTGACAGGGATACTGAAGCTTTCTTT,CAWSFDRDTEAFF
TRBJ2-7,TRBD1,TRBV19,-,TGTGCCAGTAGTTCCCCGGGACAGGGGAATTACGAGCAGTACTTC,CASSSPGQGNYEQYF
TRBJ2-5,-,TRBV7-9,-,TGTGCCAGCAGAGAGGAAGAGACCCAGTACTTC,CASREEETQYF
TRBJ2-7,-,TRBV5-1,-,TGCGCCAGCAGCTTGGGGTACTCCTACGAGCAGTACTTC,CASSLGYSYEQYF
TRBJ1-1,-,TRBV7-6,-,TGTGCCAGCAGCGCGGTGGGGGGGCAAGTAGCTTTCTTT,CASSAVGGQVAFF
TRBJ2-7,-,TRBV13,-,TGTGCCAGCAGCTCCCTCGGAGACTACGAGCAGTACTTC,CASSSLGDYEQYF
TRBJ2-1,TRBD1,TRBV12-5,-,TGTGCTAGTGGTTTGCCCCCCGGGACAGGGGGCCCTGAGCAGTTCTTC,CASGLPPGTGGPEQFF
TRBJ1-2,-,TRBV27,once,TGTGCCAGCAGTTTATCCGAAGGGGCGCGTTACTATGGCTACACCTTC,CASSLSEGARYYGYTF
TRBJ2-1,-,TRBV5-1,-,TGCGCCAGCAGCTTCGACAATGAGCAGTTCTTC,CASSFDNEQFF